This TCR beta chain was observed in a study of blood T cell repertoires in COVID-19. For the study at large: Samples representing acute and convalescent COVID-19 were sourced from the United States, Italy and Spain.

Germline V gives CDR1 SGDLS, CDR2 YYNGEE. Trimming took off 0 bases at V and 3 bases at J, with 12 bases between the two ends. The CDR3 consists of 15 residues. Methods used by the authors: Reference gene primer amplification in the assay estimated nucleated cell counts. Clones were read by immunoSEQ multiplex PCR, and TCRdb kept only the in-frame ones, dropping some. That table supplies the V and J calls and clone size; D and trimming were determined from the DNA. The sample lists 200,000 to 250,000 clones, 80% to 90% seen once, with around 3.8% in the top ten. Those enrolled, adults aged roughly 18 to 90 years, came from under 25 US areas.

This chain uses TRBV9 with TRBJ1-2; D perhaps matches TRBD1 (6 bases). Sample: PBMCs or T cells enriched from blood (not recorded which). The clonotype originates from a woman between 35 and 50 years old with acute COVID-19. The chain's CDR3 is CASSVARGGDYGYTF. The DNA for the CDR3 is TGTGCCAGCAGCGTAGCGAGAGGGGGGGACTATGGCTACACCTTC. Looking up the rest from reference TRBV9 and TRBJ1-2 gives the full variable domain: DSGVTQTPKHLITATGQRVTLRCSPRSGDLSVYWYQQSLDQGLQFLIQYYNGEERAKGNILERFSAQQFPDLHSELNLSSLELGDSALYFCASSVARGGDYGYTFGSGTRLTVV.